The source of this T cell receptor (beta chain) is a study of blood T cell repertoires in COVID-19. This CDR3 has 15 residues. CDR1 is SGDLS, CDR2 YYNGEE, per germline. The trim removed 4 bases at V and 5 bases at J, leaving 7 bases unmatched. Cohort 3 recovery required two negative PCRs, clearance, or symptom resolution. Profiling relied on immunoSEQ multiplex PCR, and the TCRdb table lists in-frame clones only, not all of them. This sample has some 200,000 clones, with around 91% found just once. The TCR was taken from a woman under 30 who had recovered from COVID-19. Sequencing used PBMCs or T cells enriched from blood (not recorded which). The rearrangement links TRBV9 to TRBJ1-2, with TRBD1 matching over 11 bases. CDR3: CASSPSGTGGYGYTF. For the CDR3, the DNA is TGTGCCAGCAGCCCTTCGGGGACAGGGGGTTATGGCTACACCTTC.